This T cell receptor (beta chain) was retrieved from a study of regulatory T cells in long-lasting Graves disease. This sample's time point: persistent/refractory GD, antithyroid drugs over 5 years with positive TRAb. The TCR library was prepared using RNA isolated from PBMCs. With EDTA tubes as the receptacles, approximately 8.2 milliliters of peripheral blood were drawn. Investigators prepared the TCR beta libraries by applying iRepertoire HTBI primers and Arm-PCR of CDR3 regions. TCRdb passed the multiplex PCR reads through MiXCR, listing each CDR3 protein once. The table lists around 430,000 distinct CDR3 sequences, under 25% of them singletons, with around 13% in the top ten. Study outcomes and limitations: There were preferences for TRBV28, TRBJ1-2 and TRBJ2-5 in persistent disease.

A remark on this clonotype: Its specificity is not known.

The ends were cut back, 1 base at V and 4 bases at J, with 5 bases in the middle. Germline CDR1 and CDR2: ENHRY and SYGVKD. This CDR3 region has 13 residues. Sequenced here: peripheral blood mononuclear cells (PBMCs), sampled when the disease was refractory, from a patient treated with antithyroid drugs. The chain couples TRBV10-3 to TRBJ2-1; D is ambiguous. The TCR sequence derives from a female donor with Graves disease. The CDR3 nucleotides are TGTGCCATCAGTGAGTACCTTTACAATGAGCAGTTCTTC. Amino acid sequence: CAISEYLYNEQFF.